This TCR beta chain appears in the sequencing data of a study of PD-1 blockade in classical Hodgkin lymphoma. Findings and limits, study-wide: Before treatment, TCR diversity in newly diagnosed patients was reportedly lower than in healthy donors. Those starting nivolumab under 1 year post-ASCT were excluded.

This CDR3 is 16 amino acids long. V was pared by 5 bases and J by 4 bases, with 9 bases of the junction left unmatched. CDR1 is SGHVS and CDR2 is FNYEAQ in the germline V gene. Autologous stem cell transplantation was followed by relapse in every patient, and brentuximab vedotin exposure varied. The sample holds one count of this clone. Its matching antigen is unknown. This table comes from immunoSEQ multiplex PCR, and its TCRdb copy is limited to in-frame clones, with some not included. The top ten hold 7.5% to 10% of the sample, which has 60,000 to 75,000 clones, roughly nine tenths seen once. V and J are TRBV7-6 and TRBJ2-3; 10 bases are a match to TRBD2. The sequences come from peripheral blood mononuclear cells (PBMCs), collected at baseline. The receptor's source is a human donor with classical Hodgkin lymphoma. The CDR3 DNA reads TGTGCCAGCAGCCTAACCGGGACTAGCGTTCCAGATACGCAGTATTTT. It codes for CASSLTGTSVPDTQYF.